Below, one TCR beta chain is given with its context. Its antigen is undetermined. Recently defined diagnostic criteria for definite or probable disease were fulfilled by Susac syndrome patients. In contrast to the negatively isolated CD8+ and CD4+ T cells, TEMRA cells were FACS-enriched. The CDR3 covers 13 residues. The V end lost 1 base, the J end lost 7 bases, and 7 bases lay between the germline ends. The germline V gene has CDR1 KGHDR and CDR2 SFDVKD. RNA amounts of 0.5 to 1 ug underwent reverse transcription with random hexamers. One entry per CDR3 protein, called by TCRdb with MiXCR from the immunoSEQ multiplex PCR reads. Counted here are roughly 100,000 distinct CDR3 sequences, roughly 94% occurring once; the ten biggest clones make up 0.41%. The sample originates from a study of CD8 T cells in Susac syndrome. Study-level points and caveats: Clonal expansion involving Susac CD8+ cells peaked in TEMRA cells and active patients.

The sample consisted of CD8+ T cells from PBMCs. The receptor comes from a human donor with Susac syndrome. The chain joins TRBV24-1 to TRBJ1-5; possibly TRBD1 for D (5 bases). In DNA form, the CDR3 reads TGTGCCACCAGTGATTTTCGGGGGCAGCCCCAGCATTTT. This gives the protein CATSDFRGQPQHF.